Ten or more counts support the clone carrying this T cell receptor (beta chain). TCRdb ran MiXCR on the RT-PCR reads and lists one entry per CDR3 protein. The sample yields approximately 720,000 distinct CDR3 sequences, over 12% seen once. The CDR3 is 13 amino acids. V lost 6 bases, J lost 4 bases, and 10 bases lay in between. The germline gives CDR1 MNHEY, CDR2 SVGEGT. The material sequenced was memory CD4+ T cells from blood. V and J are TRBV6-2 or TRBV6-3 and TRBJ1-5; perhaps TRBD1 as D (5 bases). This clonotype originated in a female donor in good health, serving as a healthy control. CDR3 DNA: TGTGCCAGCAGAATCAGGGTGAATCAGCCCCAGCATTTT. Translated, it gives CASRIRVNQPQHF.